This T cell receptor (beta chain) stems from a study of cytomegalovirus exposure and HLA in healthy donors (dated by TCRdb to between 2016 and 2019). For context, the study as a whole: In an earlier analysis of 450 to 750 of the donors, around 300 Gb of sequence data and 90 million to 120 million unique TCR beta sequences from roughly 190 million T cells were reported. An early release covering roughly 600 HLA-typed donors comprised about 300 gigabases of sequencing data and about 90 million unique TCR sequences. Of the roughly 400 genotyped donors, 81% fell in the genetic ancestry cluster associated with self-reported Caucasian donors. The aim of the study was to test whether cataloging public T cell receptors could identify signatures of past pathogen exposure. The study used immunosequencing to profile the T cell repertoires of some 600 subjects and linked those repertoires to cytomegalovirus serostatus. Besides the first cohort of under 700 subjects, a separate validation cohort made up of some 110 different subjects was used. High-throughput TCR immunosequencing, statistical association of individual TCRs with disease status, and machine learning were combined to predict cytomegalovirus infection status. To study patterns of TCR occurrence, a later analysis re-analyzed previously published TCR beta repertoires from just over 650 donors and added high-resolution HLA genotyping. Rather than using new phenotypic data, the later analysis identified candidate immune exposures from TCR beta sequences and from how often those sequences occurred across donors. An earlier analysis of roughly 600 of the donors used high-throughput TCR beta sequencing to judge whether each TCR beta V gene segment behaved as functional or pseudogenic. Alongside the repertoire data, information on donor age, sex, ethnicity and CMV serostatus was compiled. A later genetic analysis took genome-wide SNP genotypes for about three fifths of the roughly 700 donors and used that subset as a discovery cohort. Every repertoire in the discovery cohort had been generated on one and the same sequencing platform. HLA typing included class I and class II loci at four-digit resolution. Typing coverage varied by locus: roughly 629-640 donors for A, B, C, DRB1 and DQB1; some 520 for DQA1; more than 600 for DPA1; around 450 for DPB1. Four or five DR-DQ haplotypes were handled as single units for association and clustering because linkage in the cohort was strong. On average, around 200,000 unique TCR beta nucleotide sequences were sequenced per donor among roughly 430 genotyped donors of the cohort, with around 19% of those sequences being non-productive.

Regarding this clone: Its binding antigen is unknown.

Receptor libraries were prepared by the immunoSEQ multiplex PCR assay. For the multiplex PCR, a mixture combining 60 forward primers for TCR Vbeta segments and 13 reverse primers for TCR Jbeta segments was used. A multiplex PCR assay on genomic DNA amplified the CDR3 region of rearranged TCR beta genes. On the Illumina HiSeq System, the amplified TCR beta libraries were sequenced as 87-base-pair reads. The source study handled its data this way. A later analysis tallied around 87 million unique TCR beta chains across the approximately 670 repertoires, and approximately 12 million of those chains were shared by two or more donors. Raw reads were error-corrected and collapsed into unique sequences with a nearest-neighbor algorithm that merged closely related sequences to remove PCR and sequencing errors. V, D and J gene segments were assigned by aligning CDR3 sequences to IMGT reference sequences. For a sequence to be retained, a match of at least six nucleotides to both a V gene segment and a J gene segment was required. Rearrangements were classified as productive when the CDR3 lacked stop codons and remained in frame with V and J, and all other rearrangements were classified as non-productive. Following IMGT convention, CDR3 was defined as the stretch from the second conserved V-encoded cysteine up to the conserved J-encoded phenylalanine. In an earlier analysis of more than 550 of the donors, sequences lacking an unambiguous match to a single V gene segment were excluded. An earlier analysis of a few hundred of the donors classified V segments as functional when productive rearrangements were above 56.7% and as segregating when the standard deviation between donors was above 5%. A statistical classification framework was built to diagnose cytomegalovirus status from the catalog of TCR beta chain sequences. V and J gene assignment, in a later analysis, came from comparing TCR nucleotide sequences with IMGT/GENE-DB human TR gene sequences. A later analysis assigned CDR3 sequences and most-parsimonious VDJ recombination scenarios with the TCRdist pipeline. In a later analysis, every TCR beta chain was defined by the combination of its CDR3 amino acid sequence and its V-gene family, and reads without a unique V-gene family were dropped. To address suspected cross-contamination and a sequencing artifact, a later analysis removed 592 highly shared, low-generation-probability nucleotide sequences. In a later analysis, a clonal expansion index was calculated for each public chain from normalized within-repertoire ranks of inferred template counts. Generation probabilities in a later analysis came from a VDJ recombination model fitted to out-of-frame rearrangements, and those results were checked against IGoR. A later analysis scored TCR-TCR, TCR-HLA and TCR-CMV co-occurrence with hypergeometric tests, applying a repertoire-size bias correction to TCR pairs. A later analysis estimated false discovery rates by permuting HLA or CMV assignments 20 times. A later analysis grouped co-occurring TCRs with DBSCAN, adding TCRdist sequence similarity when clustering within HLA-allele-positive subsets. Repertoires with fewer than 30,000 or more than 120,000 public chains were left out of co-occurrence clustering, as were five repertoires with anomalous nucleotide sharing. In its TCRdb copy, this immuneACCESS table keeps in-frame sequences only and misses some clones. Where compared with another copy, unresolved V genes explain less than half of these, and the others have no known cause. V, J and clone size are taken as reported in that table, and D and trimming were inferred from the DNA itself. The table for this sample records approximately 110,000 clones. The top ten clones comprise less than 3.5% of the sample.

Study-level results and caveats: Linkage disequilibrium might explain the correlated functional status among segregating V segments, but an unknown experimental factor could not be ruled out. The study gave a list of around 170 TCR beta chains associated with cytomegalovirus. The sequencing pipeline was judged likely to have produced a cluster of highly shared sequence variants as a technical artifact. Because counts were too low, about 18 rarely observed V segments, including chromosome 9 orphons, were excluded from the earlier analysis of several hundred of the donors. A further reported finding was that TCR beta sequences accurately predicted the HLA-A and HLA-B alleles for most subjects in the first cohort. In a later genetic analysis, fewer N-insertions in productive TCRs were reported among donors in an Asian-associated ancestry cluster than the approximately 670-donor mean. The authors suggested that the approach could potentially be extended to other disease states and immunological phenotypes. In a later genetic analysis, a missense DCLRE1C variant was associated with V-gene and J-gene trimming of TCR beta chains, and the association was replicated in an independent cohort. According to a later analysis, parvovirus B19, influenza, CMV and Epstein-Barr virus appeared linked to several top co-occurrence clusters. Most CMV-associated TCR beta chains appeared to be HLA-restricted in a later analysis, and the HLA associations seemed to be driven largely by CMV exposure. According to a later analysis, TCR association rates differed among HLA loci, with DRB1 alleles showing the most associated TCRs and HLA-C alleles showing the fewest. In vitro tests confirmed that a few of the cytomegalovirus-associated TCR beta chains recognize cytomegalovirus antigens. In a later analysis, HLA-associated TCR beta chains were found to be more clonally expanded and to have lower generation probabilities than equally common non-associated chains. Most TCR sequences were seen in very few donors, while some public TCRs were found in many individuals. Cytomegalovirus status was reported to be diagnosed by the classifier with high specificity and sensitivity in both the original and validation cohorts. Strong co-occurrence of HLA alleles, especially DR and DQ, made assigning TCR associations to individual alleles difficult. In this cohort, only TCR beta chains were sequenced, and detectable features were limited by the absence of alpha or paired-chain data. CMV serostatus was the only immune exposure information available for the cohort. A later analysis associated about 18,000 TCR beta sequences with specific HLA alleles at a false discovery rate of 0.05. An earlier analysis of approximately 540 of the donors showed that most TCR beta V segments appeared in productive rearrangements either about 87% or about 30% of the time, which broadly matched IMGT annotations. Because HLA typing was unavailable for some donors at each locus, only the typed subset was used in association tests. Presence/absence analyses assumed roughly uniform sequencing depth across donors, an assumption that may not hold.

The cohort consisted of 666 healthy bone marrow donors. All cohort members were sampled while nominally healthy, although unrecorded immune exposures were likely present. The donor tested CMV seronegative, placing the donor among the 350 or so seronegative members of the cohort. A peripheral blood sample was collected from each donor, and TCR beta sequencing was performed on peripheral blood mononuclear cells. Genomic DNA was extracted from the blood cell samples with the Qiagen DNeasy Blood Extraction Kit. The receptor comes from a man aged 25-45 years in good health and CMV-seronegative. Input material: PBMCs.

The CDR3 corresponds to CASRGSGALPKDEQYF. The nucleotides read TGTGCCAGCAGAGGTTCGGGAGCTTTACCGAAGGACGAGCAGTACTTC. The rearranged chain carries TRBV28 and TRBJ2-7; the D segment could be TRBD2, given 6 matching bases. V sheds 6 bases and J sheds 5 bases, leaving 23 bases between their ends. The CDR3 contains 16 residues, cysteine and phenylalanine counted. Of the read, only the CDR3 DNA is kept; its 48 bases are in frame from base 1. CDR1 and CDR2, per the germline V gene, are MDHEN and SYDVKM.